A single sample is the source of the 8 T cell receptor beta chains below, sequenced in a study of blood T cell repertoires in COVID-19. TCRdb's table, derived via immunoSEQ multiplex PCR, lists solely in-frame clones and lacks some. Of approximately 100,000 clones detected, roughly 92% appear once; the ten largest clones hold 0.85% to 1%. Sequenced: peripheral blood. The receptors were sampled from a man in his 60s with acute or convalescent COVID-19.

The genes are TRBV11-2 and TRBJ2-7, with 9 bases fitting TRBD1. The CDR3 extends over 14 amino acids. J lost 3 bases, V lost 3 bases, and 3 bases had no gene match. The germline V gene encodes CDR1 SGHAT and CDR2 FQNNGV. CDR3 residues: CASSFWTGDYEQYV. CDR3 bases: TGTGCCAGCAGCTTCTGGACAGGGGACTACGAGCAGTACGTC.

The chain recombines TRBV5-8 with TRBJ1-2; TRBD1 matches 10 bases. In germline, CDR1 is SGHTS, CDR2 YDEGEE. The J segment lost 3 bases and the V segment lost 4 bases, leaving 9 bases of the junction unmatched. The CDR3 contains 16 residues. The CDR3 protein is CASSLPGQGRHYGYTF. CDR3 bases: TGTGCCAGCAGCCTACCGGGACAGGGGCGCCACTATGGCTACACCTTC.

The chain joins TRBV15 to TRBJ2-2; 7 bases line up with TRBD2. V dropped 0 bases and J dropped 6; count of bases not matched to a gene: 7. The CDR3 is 16 amino acids. Germline values: CDR1 LNHNV, CDR2 YYDKDF (reference sequence). Written as DNA, the CDR3 is TGTGCCACCAGCAGAGATCCGAGCGGGGCCGCCGGGGAGCTGTTTTTT. The encoded protein is CATSRDPSGAAGELFF.

The chain carries TRBV6-2 or TRBV6-3 and TRBJ2-7; tentatively, D is TRBD1 (5 bases). Germline assignment: CDR1 MNHEY and CDR2 SVGEGT. CDR3 length: 13 amino acids. V lost 6 bases and J 2 bases, leaving 11 bases between the germline ends. For the CDR3, the DNA is TGTGCCAGCAGCCGGACACTTACCTACGAGCAGTACTTC. Protein: CASSRTLTYEQYF.

The chain combines TRBV4-2 with TRBJ1-5; D perhaps matches TRBD1 (5 bases). V was clipped by 1 base and J by 0 bases, with 10 bases between them. Germline assignment: CDR1 LGHNA and CDR2 YNFKEQ. The CDR3 loop spans 16 amino acids. The DNA for the CDR3 is TGTGCCAGCAGCCAAGTGCAGGGCTATAGCAATCAGCCCCAGCATTTT. It specifies CASSQVQGYSNQPQHF.

The CDR3 sequence: CAISDMGAEGGYTF. CDR3 sequence (DNA): TGTGCCATCAGTGATATGGGGGCTGAAGGTGGCTACACCTTC. The chain links TRBV10-3 to TRBJ1-2, with D tentatively TRBD1 (6 bases). This CDR3 is built from 14 residues. From germline, CDR1 is ENHRY and CDR2 SYGVKD. The germline V and J ends were trimmed by 3 bases and 7 bases, with 15 bases remaining between them.

V usage is TRBV28 and J usage is TRBJ2-1, with 8 bases aligning to TRBD2. This CDR3 is built from 16 residues. Germline V CDR1 and CDR2: MDHEN, SYDVKM. The junction had 11 bases not matched to a gene; V was cut back by 6 bases and J by 4 bases. The CDR3: CASSSVSGSKYNEQFF. The CDR3 nucleotides read TGTGCCAGCAGCTCCGTGAGCGGGAGTAAGTACAATGAGCAGTTCTTC.

This sequence joins TRBV5-1 and TRBJ2-3, with 12 bases aligning to TRBD2. Germline loops: CDR1 SGHRS, CDR2 YFSETQ. Germline trimming cut 5 bases from V and 5 bases from J; bases unmatched to any gene: 15. The CDR3 is 18 amino acids. The CDR3 bases are TGCGCCAGCAGGGGAACCCCGACTAGCGGGAGAATTGGAGATACGCAGTATTTT. It encodes CASRGTPTSGRIGDTQYF.